This T cell receptor (beta chain) was profiled in a study of blood T cell repertoires in COVID-19. Study background: Acute-phase and convalescent COVID-19 samples originated in the United States, Italy and Spain. From T cells, B-cell-depleted T cells, or PBMCs came the material, which was cDNA or gDNA.

Trimming took 7 bases from V and 2 from J; bases not matched to a gene: 7. CDR3 size: 16 residues. Looked up from germline, CDR1 is KGHDR and CDR2 is SFDVKD. This table comes from immunoSEQ multiplex PCR, and its TCRdb copy is limited to in-frame clones, with some not included. Of 70,000 to 100,000 clones in the sample, around 67% are singletons; the top ten hold just under 25%. This clone was seen just once. The sample consisted of peripheral blood. The receptor comes from a woman between 55 and 75 years old in a cohort sampled during active or convalescent COVID-19. The V gene is TRBV24-1, the J gene TRBJ2-1, with 10 positions matching TRBD1. The CDR3 bases are TGTGCCACCAGCGTCCCGGGACAGGGGCCCTACAATGAGCAGTTCTTC. This sequence encodes CATSVPGQGPYNEQFF.